The 8 T cell receptor beta chains in this list originate from one sample, sequenced in a study of Graves' ophthalmopathy and Graves' hyperthyroidism. Researchers took RNA transcripts and amplified TCR beta CDR3 regions from them. Investigators did first-round RT-PCR with HTBI primers, then second-round multiplex PCR. TCRdb passed the multiplex PCR reads through MiXCR, listing each CDR3 protein once. Among fewer than 250,000 distinct CDR3 sequences listed, under 30% were seen once. Material for sequencing was peripheral blood. The receptors shown here come from a man in his fifties with Graves' ophthalmopathy.

The genes are TRBV11-2 and TRBJ2-5, with 14 bases fitting TRBD2. J gave up 5 bases and V 4 bases, and 6 bases lay outside the gene matches. Per the germline V gene, CDR1 is SGHAT and CDR2 is FQNNGV. The CDR3 is 16 residues long. Written as DNA, the CDR3 is TGTGCCAGCAGCTCGGGACTAGCGGGGGACTGGGAGACCCAGTACTTC. Encoded protein: CASSSGLAGDWETQYF.

This clonotype was seen ten or more times. The chain has TRBV14 and TRBJ2-5, with D perhaps matching TRBD2 (7 bases). Germline assignment: CDR1 SGHDN and CDR2 FVKESK. V lost 1 base to trimming and J lost 6 bases, with 12 bases between them. The CDR3 consists of 14 residues. CDR3 in DNA: TGTGCCAGCAGCCAAGTCGGGGGGCTCAAGACCCAGTACTTC. Its protein product is CASSQVGGLKTQYF.

The table lists this clonotype with many counts. The rearrangement links TRBV6-5 to TRBJ1-1, with 8 bases lining up with TRBD1. The trim removed 2 bases at V and 1 base at J, leaving 3 bases unmatched. Looked up from germline, CDR1 is MNHEY and CDR2 is SVGAGI. The CDR3 is 15 amino acids. DNA of the CDR3: TGTGCCAGCAGTTACCCCGGACAGGGGAACACTGAAGCTTTCTTT. It translates to CASSYPGQGNTEAFF.

The rearrangement uses TRBV12-3 or TRBV12-4 and TRBJ2-7; D gene unclear. V gave up 6 bases and J gave up 2 bases, with 14 bases separating them. The CDR3 contains 14 residues. CDR3 residues: CASSPAPETYEQYF. CDR3 nucleotides: TGTGCCAGCAGCCCTGCCCCGGAAACCTACGAGCAGTACTTC.

This clonotype was counted many times. The chain joins TRBV6-1 to TRBJ2-4, with a weak D call TRBD1 (5 bases). This CDR3 is 13 amino acids long. Trimming took off 6 bases at V and 6 bases at J, with 12 bases between the two ends. Germline V gene sequence: CDR1 MNHNS, CDR2 SASEGT. The CDR3 sequence is CASRPPDRNIQYF. CDR3 sequence (DNA): TGTGCCAGCAGACCTCCCGACAGAAACATTCAGTACTTC.

This clonotype has a count of ten or more. V is TRBV11-3 and J is TRBJ2-7; 9 bases line up with TRBD1. The CDR3 loop spans 15 amino acids. V trimming: 5 bases; J trimming: 4 bases; junction bases outside the gene matches: 9. Per the germline V gene, CDR1 is SGHNT and CDR2 is YENEEA. This CDR3 is CASSPPGTGTYEQYF. In DNA form, the CDR3 reads TGTGCCAGCAGCCCACCCGGGACAGGGACTTACGAGCAGTACTTC.

The rearrangement uses TRBV27 and TRBJ2-7; 7 bases are a match to TRBD1. This CDR3 is built from 15 residues. CDR1 MNHEY and CDR2 SMNVEV come from the germline V gene (reference sequence). V shed 5 bases, J shed 3 bases, and the junction held 10 bases outside the gene matches. CDR3 amino acids: CASSPGQVGYYEQYF. Here the CDR3 DNA reads TGTGCCAGCAGTCCCGGACAGGTGGGGTACTACGAGCAGTACTTC.

In its sample, this clonotype was seen many times. The chain couples TRBV2 to TRBJ2-5, with D unresolved. CDR1 is SNHLY, CDR2 FYNNEI, per germline. CDR3 length: 13 amino acids. V lost 4 bases and J lost 2, with 8 bases in between. The chain's CDR3 is CASSGTIQETQYF. CDR3 in DNA: TGTGCCAGCAGTGGGACCATACAAGAGACCCAGTACTTC. The whole variable domain, remainder taken from reference TRBV2 and TRBJ2-5, is EPEVTQTPSHQVTQMGQEVILRCVPISNHLYFYWYRQILGQKVEFLVSFYNNEISEKSEIFDDQFSVERPDGSNFTLKIRSTKLEDSAMYFCASSGTIQETQYFGPGTRLLVL.